This entry concerns a single TCR beta chain. The record originates from a study of blood T cell repertoires in COVID-19. Across the study: Whether acute or convalescent, the COVID-19 samples came from the United States, Italy and Spain. The analysed material was cDNA or gDNA that came from T cells, B-cell-depleted T cells, or PBMCs.

Original methodology: Reference gene primer amplification gave nucleated cell count estimates. Libraries were prepared by immunoSEQ multiplex PCR; TCRdb keeps only in-frame clonotypes and omits some of them. That table is the source of V, J and clone size, and D and trimming were worked out from the DNA. This table holds roughly 330,000 clones, roughly 90% found once. J lost 4 bases, V lost 0 bases, and 4 bases had no gene match. The CDR3 extends over 15 amino acids. From germline, CDR1 is SGDLS and CDR2 YYNGEE. V is TRBV9 and J is TRBJ2-1, with TRBD1 matching over 7 bases. The specimen was peripheral blood. The receptor was derived from a woman between 45 and 65 years old with active or convalescent COVID-19. CDR3 DNA sequence: TGTGCCAGCAGCGTAGAGGGACAGCTATACAATGAGCAGTTCTTC. Amino acid sequence: CASSVEGQLYNEQFF. The variable domain in full, with the rest retrieved from reference TRBV9 and TRBJ2-1, is DSGVTQTPKHLITATGQRVTLRCSPRSGDLSVYWYQQSLDQGLQFLIQYYNGEERAKGNILERFSAQQFPDLHSELNLSSLELGDSALYFCASSVEGQLYNEQFFGPGTRLTVL.